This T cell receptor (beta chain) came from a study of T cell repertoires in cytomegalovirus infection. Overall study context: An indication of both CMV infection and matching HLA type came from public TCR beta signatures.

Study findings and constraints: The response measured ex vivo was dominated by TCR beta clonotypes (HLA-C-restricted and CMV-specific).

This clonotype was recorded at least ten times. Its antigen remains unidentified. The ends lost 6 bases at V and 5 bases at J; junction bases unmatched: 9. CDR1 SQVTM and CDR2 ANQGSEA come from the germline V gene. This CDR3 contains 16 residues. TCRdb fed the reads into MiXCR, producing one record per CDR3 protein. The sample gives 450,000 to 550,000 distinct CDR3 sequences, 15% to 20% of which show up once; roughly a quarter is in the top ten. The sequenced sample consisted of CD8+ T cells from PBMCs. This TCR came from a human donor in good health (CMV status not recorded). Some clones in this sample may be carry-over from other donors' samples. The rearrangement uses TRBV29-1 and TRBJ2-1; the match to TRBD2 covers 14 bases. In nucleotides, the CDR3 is TGCAGCGTCGCGCCGGGACTAGCGGGAGTAGACAATGAGCAGTTCTTC. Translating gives CSVAPGLAGVDNEQFF.